The clone carrying this T cell receptor beta chain was counted only a few times. Antigen: not known. The data derive from a study of a mutant IDH1 vaccine in newly diagnosed glioma. At the level of the study: Patients got their first vaccination 4-6 weeks after radiotherapy alone, or with temozolomide cycles.

Indicated time point: week 35, safety follow-up. Alongside topical imiquimod, each dose of vaccine comprised 300 ug of mutant IDH1 20-mer peptide. Donors harbored newly found WHO grade 3 or 4 IDH1-mutant, ATRX-lost astrocytomas. Generated by immunoSEQ multiplex PCR, the TCRdb table keeps only in-frame clones and is missing some. The data hold about 26,000 clones, with approximately 82% observed a single time. Study-level points and caveats: Among top peripheral T cell clonotypes, changes seemed unrelated to pseudoprogression.

This CDR3 spans 14 amino acids. V lost 6 bases and J lost 5, with 16 bases in between. In germline, CDR1 is SNHLY, CDR2 FYNNEI. This TCR was sampled from a young man with glioma. This material consisted of PBMCs, taken from a glioma patient whose treatment included an IDH1 peptide vaccine. V is TRBV2 and J is TRBJ1-1; D is undetermined. CDR3 region: CASRPGPDSTEAFF. The CDR3 DNA is TGTGCCAGCAGACCCGGACCGGACTCAACTGAAGCTTTCTTT.